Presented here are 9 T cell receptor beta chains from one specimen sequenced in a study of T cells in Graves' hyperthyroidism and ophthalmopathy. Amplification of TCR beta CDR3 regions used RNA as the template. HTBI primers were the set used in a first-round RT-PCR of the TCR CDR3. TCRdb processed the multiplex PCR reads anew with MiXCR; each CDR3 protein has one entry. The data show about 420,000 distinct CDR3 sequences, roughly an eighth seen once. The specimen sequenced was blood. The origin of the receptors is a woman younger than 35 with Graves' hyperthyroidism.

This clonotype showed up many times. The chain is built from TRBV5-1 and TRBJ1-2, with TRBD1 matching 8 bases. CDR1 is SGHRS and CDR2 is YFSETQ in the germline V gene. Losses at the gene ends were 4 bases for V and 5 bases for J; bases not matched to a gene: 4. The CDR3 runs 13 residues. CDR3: CASSTGQEYGYTF. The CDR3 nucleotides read TGCGCCAGCAGCACGGGACAGGAATATGGCTACACCTTC.

The CDR3 sequence is CASSEMGGRGGQAFF. The CDR3 nucleotides read TGTGCCAGCAGTGAAATGGGGGGGCGCGGGGGTCAAGCTTTCTTT. The chain employs TRBV2 and TRBJ1-1; TRBD1 might be the D (6 bases). The V gene lost 2 bases and the J gene lost 9 bases, with 19 bases spanning the gap. The length of the CDR3 is 15 residues. The V gene's germline CDR1 is SNHLY and CDR2 FYNNEI. The full variable domain, completed using reference TRBV2 and TRBJ1-1, is EPEVTQTPSHQVTQMGQEVILRCVPISNHLYFYWYRQILGQKVEFLVSFYNNEISEKSEIFDDQFSVERPDGSNFTLKIRSTKLEDSAMYFCASSEMGGRGGQAFFGQGTRLTVV.

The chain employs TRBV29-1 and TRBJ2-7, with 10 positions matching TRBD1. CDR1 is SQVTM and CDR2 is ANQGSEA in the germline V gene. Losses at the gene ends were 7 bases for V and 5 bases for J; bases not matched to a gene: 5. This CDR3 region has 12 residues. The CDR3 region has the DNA TGCAGCGGCCGGGACAGGGGACACGAGCAGTACTTC. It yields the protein CSGRDRGHEQYF.

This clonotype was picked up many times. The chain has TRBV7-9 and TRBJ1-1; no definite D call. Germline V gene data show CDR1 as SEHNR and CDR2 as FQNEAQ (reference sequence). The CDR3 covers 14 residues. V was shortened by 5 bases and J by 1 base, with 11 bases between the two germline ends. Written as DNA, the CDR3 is TGTGCCAGCAGCCCTCAGGTGTCGAACACTGAAGCTTTCTTT. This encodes CASSPQVSNTEAFF.

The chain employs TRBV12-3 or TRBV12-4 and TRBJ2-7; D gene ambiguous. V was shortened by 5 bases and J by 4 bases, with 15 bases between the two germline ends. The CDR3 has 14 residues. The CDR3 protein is CASSLPRNSYEQYF. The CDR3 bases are TGTGCCAGCAGTCTCCCTAGGAACTCTTACGAGCAGTACTTC.

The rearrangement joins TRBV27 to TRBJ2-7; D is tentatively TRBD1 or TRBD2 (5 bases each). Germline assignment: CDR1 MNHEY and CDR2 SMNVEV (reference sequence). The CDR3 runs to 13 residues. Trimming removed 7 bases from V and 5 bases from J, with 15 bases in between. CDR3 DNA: TGTGCCAGCAAGTTTTTGGGACGCCACGAGCAGTACTTC. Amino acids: CASKFLGRHEQYF.

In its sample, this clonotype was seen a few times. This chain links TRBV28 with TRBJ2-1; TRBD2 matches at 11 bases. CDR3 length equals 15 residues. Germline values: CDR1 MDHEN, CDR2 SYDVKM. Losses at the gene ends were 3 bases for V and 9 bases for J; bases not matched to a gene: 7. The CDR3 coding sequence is TGTGCCAGCAGTTTGACTAGCGGGAACTTGCTTGAGCAGTTCTTC. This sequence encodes CASSLTSGNLLEQFF.

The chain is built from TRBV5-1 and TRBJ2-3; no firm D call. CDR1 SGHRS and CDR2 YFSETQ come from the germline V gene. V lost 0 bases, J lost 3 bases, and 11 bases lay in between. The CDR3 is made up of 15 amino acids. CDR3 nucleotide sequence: TGCGCCAGCAGCTTGGACGAAGAACGGACAGATACGCAGTATTTT. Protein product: CASSLDEERTDTQYF. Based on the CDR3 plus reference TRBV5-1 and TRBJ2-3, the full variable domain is KAGVTQTPRYLIKTRGQQVTLSCSPISGHRSVSWYQQTPGQGLQFLFEYFSETQRNKGNFPGRFSGRQFSNSRSEMNVSTLELGDSALYLCASSLDEERTDTQYFGPGTRLTVL.

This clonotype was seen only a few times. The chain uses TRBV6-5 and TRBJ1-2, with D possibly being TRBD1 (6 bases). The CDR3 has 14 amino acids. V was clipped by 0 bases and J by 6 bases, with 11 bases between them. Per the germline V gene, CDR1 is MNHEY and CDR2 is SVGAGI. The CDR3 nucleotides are TGTGCCAGCAGTTACTCAACAGGGAGAGATGGCTACACCTTC. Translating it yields CASSYSTGRDGYTF.